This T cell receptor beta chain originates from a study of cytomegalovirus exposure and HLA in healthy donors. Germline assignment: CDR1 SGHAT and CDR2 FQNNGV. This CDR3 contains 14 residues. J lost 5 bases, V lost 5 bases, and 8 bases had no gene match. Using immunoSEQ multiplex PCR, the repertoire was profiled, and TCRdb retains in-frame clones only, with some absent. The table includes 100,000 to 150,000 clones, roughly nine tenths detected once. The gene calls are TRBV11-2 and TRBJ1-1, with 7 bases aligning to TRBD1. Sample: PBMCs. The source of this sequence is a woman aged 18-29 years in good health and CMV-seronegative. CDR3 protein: CASSLSTGRTEAFF. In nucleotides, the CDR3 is TGTGCCAGCAGCCTATCGACAGGGAGAACTGAAGCTTTCTTT.